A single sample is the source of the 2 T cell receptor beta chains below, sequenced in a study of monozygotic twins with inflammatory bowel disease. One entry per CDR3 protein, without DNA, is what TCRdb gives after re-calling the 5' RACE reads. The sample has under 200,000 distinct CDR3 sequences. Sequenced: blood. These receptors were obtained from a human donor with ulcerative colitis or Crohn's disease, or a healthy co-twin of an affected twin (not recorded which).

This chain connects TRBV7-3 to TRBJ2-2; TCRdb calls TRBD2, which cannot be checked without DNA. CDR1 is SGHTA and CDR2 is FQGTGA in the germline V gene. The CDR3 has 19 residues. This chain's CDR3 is CASSPIRGGGPSLAGELFF.

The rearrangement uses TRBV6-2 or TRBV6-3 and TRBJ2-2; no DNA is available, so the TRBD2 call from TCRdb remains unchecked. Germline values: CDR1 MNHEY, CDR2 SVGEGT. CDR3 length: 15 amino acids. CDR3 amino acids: CASSQPGLYTGELIF.